The present TCR beta chain was sequenced within a study of blood T cell repertoires in COVID-19. Assay used: immunoSEQ multiplex PCR; TCRdb lists only in-frame clones, some missing. In the table there are about 340,000 clones, around 82% of which are singletons. The CDR3 is 16 amino acids. J gave up 1 base and V 4 bases, and 5 bases lay outside the gene matches. CDR1 is SGHVS, CDR2 FQNEAQ, per germline. Input material: peripheral blood. The TCR sequence derives from a man aged 25-45 years with active or convalescent COVID-19. The chain is built from TRBV7-8 and TRBJ2-2; 8 nucleotides line up with TRBD2. The CDR3 loop is CASSSMTSENTGELFF. The CDR3 DNA reads TGTGCCAGCAGCTCGATGACTAGCGAGAACACCGGGGAGCTGTTTTTT.